This T cell receptor beta chain stems from a study of breast tumors, draining lymph nodes, adjacent tissues (dated by TCRdb to 2015 to 2016). Context from the whole study: The study compared TCR beta repertoires across tumor, adjacent nontumor tissue and axillary lymph nodes from breast cancer patients. The study was designed to assess the relationships and possible T-cell exchange between tumor, surrounding tissue and draining lymph node repertoires in human breast cancer. Summary of the overall study and its limitations: In luminal-like breast cancer, tumor and nontumor tissue repertoires resembled each other significantly more than in basal-like breast cancer. The data were judged consistent with most tumor T cells deriving from the lymph node and then expanding within tumor tissue. Tumors showed preferential V and J gene usage, and their T-cell repertoire diversity fell below that of lymph nodes yet above that of nontumor tissue. Rather than being directly demonstrated, the conclusion that tumor T cells originate in lymph nodes was presented as consistent with a hypothesis.

Lymph node samples came from the axillary draining lymph nodes of breast cancer patients. Details on this clonotype: Its antigen remains undetermined. A read error may be the cause here, since a much bigger clone is one base away.

CDR1 LNHDA and CDR2 SQIVND were looked up in the germline V gene (reference sequence). The CDR3 spans 13 residues, from the cysteine through the phenylalanine. This entry keeps only the CDR3 DNA: 39 bases, framed from base 1. TCRdb records Illumina HiSeq 2000 as the sequencer. TCR beta chain libraries were generated through multiplex PCR amplification. High-throughput sequencing was used to analyze the amplified TCR beta chain products. TCRdb reworked the public reads: Q25 trimming with fastp, MiXCR clone assembly, productive beta chains retained. Rows with a matching CDR3 protein are joined into one entry that keeps the most common DNA and genes. This sample lists 150,000 to 200,000 distinct CDR3 sequences; roughly a third were detected once. The top ten hold about 3.7% of the sample.

This chain joins TRBV19 to TRBJ2-7, and TRBD1 may be the D gene, going by 5 matching bases. The sample taken for sequencing was axillary lymph node tissue. The origin of this receptor is a female donor with breast cancer. Some clones in this sample may be carry-over from other donors' samples. The CDR3 reads as follows: CASSQGSVYKQYF. The nucleotides are TGTGCCAGTAGTCAGGGATCCGTCTACAAGCAGTACTTC.